These 28 T cell receptor beta chains originate from one sample sequenced in a study of cytomegalovirus exposure and HLA in healthy donors. PCR used 60 Vbeta primers and 13 Jbeta primers. The repertoire was sequenced with immunoSEQ multiplex PCR; TCRdb's copy has only in-frame clones and lacks some. Of some 100,000 clones in the sample, under 90% were seen once. Sequenced input: PBMCs. These receptors all come from a woman in her 30s in good health and CMV-seronegative.

This sequence joins TRBV10-3 and TRBJ2-1; 7 nucleotides align to TRBD2. The CDR3 covers 14 residues. Looked up from germline, CDR1 is ENHRY and CDR2 is SYGVKD. Trimming removed 0 bases from V and 7 bases from J; junction bases left unmatched: 3. The CDR3 protein is CAISESNSGNEQFF. The CDR3 DNA reads TGTGCCATCAGTGAGTCGAATAGCGGGAATGAGCAGTTCTTC.

V and J are TRBV28 and TRBJ1-5; D gene unclear. The CDR3 extends over 13 amino acids. Trimming pared 5 bases from V and 7 bases from J, leaving 12 bases between. Germline CDR1 and CDR2: MDHEN and SYDVKM. CDR3 bases: TGTGCCAGCAGTGCCCGCCTCGGGCAGCCCCAGCATTTT. Amino acid sequence: CASSARLGQPQHF.

The chain carries TRBV28 and TRBJ1-5; D not resolved. This CDR3 is built from 14 residues. Germline lookup yields CDR1 MDHEN and CDR2 SYDVKM. V lost 7 bases and J lost 3, with 13 bases in between. CDR3 bases: TGTGCCAGCACCGCTAACCGGGACAATCAGCCCCAGCATTTT. Translation: CASTANRDNQPQHF. The full variable domain, completed using reference TRBV28 and TRBJ1-5, is DVKVTQSSRYLVKRTGEKVFLECVQDMDHENMFWYRQDPGLGLRLIYFSYDVKMKEKGDIPEGYSVSREKKERFSLILESASTNQTSMYLCASTANRDNQPQHFGDGTRLSIL.

This clone was observed a single time. The genes are TRBV6-5 and TRBJ1-2, with 7 bases fitting TRBD1. Per the germline V gene, CDR1 is MNHEY and CDR2 is SVGAGI. Trimming took 5 bases from V and 7 from J; bases not matched to a gene: 4. The CDR3 loop spans 12 amino acids. The chain's CDR3 is CASSLQGFGYTF. The CDR3 nucleotides read TGTGCCAGCAGTCTACAGGGGTTTGGCTACACCTTC.

This clone has just a few counts. CDR3 region: CASSFLGQGLTNYGYTF. The DNA for the CDR3 is TGTGCCAGCAGTTTCCTCGGCCAGGGTCTGACTAACTATGGCTACACCTTC. The chain links TRBV27 to TRBJ1-2, with a possible D match to TRBD1 (5 bases). This CDR3 is 17 amino acids long. V lost 3 bases to trimming and J lost 0 bases, with 17 bases between them. The germline V gene has CDR1 MNHEY and CDR2 SMNVEV (reference sequence).

V is TRBV5-1 and J is TRBJ2-2; 9 bases are a match to TRBD2. From germline, CDR1 is SGHRS and CDR2 YFSETQ. With 3 bases clipped from V and 7 bases from J, the junction kept 4 bases outside the gene matches. The CDR3 is 14 amino acids. This chain's CDR3 is CASSSVAGDGELFF. The CDR3 DNA sequence: TGCGCCAGCAGCTCTGTAGCGGGAGACGGGGAGCTGTTTTTT.

In regard to this clone: Its ends do not fully match the called genes, so a read error is possible. The chain combines TRBV7-9 with TRBJ2-1; 10 positions agree with TRBD2. Germline CDR1 and CDR2: SEHNR and FQNEAQ (reference sequence). CDR3 length equals 15 residues. CDR3 sequence: CSSSLVSGGYNEQFF. CDR3 DNA: TGTTCCAGCAGCTTAGTTAGCGGGGGGTACAATGAGCAGTTCTTC.

This chain joins TRBV6-5 and TRBJ1-1; 7 bases match TRBD1. V lost 2 bases and J lost 0; bases outside the gene matches: 6. The CDR3 spans 16 residues. Germline CDR1 reads MNHEY; CDR2 reads SVGAGI. The CDR3 reads CASSYGQGVVNTEAFF. Here the CDR3 DNA reads TGTGCCAGCAGTTACGGGCAGGGGGTGGTGAACACTGAAGCTTTCTTT.

This sequence joins TRBV6-5 and TRBJ1-2; maybe TRBD1 (5 bases). The CDR3 runs to 15 residues. V was clipped by 6 bases and J by 0 bases, with 14 bases between them. CDR1 and CDR2 (germline): MNHEY, SVGAGI. CDR3: CASSRLGGANYGYTF. In DNA form, the CDR3 reads TGTGCCAGCAGCAGACTCGGGGGAGCTAACTATGGCTACACCTTC.

This clone was seen a handful of times. The chain employs TRBV25-1 and TRBJ1-1; 8 bases align to TRBD1. Germline CDR1 MGHDK, CDR2 SYGVNS. The V segment lost 7 bases and the J segment 3 bases; nucleotides outside the gene matches: 1. The CDR3 is 12 amino acids. The CDR3, as DNA: TGTGCCAGCACGACAGGGGACACTGAAGCTTTCTTT. It yields the protein CASTTGDTEAFF.

The chain carries TRBV2 and TRBJ2-7; possible D gene TRBD1, 5 bases. The germline CDR1 and CDR2 sequences are SNHLY and FYNNEI. The CDR3 totals 13 residues. Trimming cost V 6 bases and J 5 bases, with 14 bases left between them. CDR3 loop: CASRQGFRDEQYF. CDR3 sequence (DNA): TGTGCCAGCAGGCAGGGTTTTAGGGACGAGCAGTACTTC.

Written as DNA, the CDR3 is TGTGCCACCAGCAGCCGACTAGCGGGAGTCTACGAGCAGTACTTC. This sequence encodes CATSSRLAGVYEQYF. The chain employs TRBV15 and TRBJ2-7; 12 bases match TRBD2. V shed 3 bases and J 3 bases; nucleotides not matched to a gene: 3. The CDR3 totals 15 residues. Germline CDR1 and CDR2: LNHNV and YYDKDF (reference sequence).

This clone appeared a few times. The chain has TRBV5-1 and TRBJ1-1; perhaps TRBD1 as D (5 bases). V lost 4 bases and J lost 0, with 10 bases in between. Per the germline V gene, CDR1 is SGHRS and CDR2 is YFSETQ. CDR3 length: 14 amino acids. CDR3 residues: CASSAQAMNTEAFF. DNA for the CDR3: TGCGCCAGCAGCGCACAGGCCATGAACACTGAAGCTTTCTTT.

The rearrangement links TRBV18 to TRBJ1-5, with no clear D. Germline loops: CDR1 KGHSH, CDR2 LQKENI. The CDR3 totals 15 residues. Trimming removed 3 bases from V and 3 bases from J, with 12 bases in between. The CDR3 region is CASSPETTDNQPQHF. CDR3 coding DNA: TGTGCCAGCTCACCTGAAACTACCGACAATCAGCCCCAGCATTTT. The variable domain in full, completed from reference TRBV18 and TRBJ1-5, reads NAGVMQNPRHLVRRRGQEARLRCSPMKGHSHVYWYRQLPEEGLKFMVYLQKENIIDESGMPKERFSAEFPKEGPSILRIQQVVRGDSAAYFCASSPETTDNQPQHFGDGTRLSIL.

V usage is TRBV28 and J usage is TRBJ2-7; TRBD2 aligns across 12 bases. Germline lookup yields CDR1 MDHEN and CDR2 SYDVKM. Trimming removed 3 bases from V and 3 bases from J; junction bases left unmatched: 6. The CDR3 is made up of 16 amino acids. In DNA, the CDR3 is TGTGCCAGCAGTTTTTCGACTAGCGGGAGACTCTACGAGCAGTACTTC. Amino acids: CASSFSTSGRLYEQYF.

V usage is TRBV6-6 and J usage is TRBJ2-3, with TRBD2 identical over 11 bases. Trimming cost V 6 bases and J 4 bases; bases outside gene matches: 6. The CDR3 runs 15 residues. CDR1 is MNHNY and CDR2 is SVGAGI in the germline V gene (reference sequence). The CDR3 is CASRGTSGSPDTQYF. In DNA form, the CDR3 reads TGTGCCAGCAGAGGTACTAGCGGGAGCCCAGATACGCAGTATTTT.

This chain uses TRBV27 with TRBJ1-2; D unresolved. This CDR3 has 15 amino acids. CDR1 and CDR2 from the germline V gene are MNHEY and SMNVEV (reference sequence). Trimming pared 2 bases from V and 0 bases from J, leaving 10 bases between. The CDR3: CASSLRGPANYGYTF. In DNA, the CDR3 is TGTGCCAGCAGTTTAAGAGGGCCGGCTAACTATGGCTACACCTTC.

The chain is built from TRBV5-4 and TRBJ2-1; D gene uncertain. V lost 0 bases to trimming and J lost 9 bases, with 10 bases between them. This CDR3 has 13 residues. The germline CDR1 and CDR2 sequences are SGHNT and YYREEE (reference sequence). The CDR3 spells CASSLVGSTEQFF. The CDR3 nucleotides read TGTGCCAGCAGCTTGGTTGGTAGCACTGAGCAGTTCTTC. The entire variable domain, with the rest obtained from reference TRBV5-4 and TRBJ2-1, is as follows: ETGVTQSPTHLIKTRGQQVTLRCSSQSGHNTVSWYQQALGQGPQFIFQYYREEENGRGNFPPRFSGLQFPNYSSELNVNALELDDSALYLCASSLVGSTEQFFGPGTRLTVL.

The chain joins TRBV5-5 to TRBJ1-5; D perhaps matches TRBD1 (6 bases). Germline values: CDR1 SGHKS, CDR2 YYEKEE (reference sequence). This CDR3 is built from 14 residues. Trimming removed 0 bases at V and 4 bases at J, with 8 bases between. The CDR3 here is CASSLVQGNQPQHF. The DNA of the CDR3 is TGTGCCAGCAGCTTGGTTCAGGGGAATCAGCCCCAGCATTTT.

The rearrangement uses TRBV6-1 and TRBJ2-3, with TRBD1 matching over 10 bases. This CDR3 is 15 amino acids long. Trimming at V came to 5 bases and at J to 5 bases, leaving 7 bases not matched to a gene. The germline V gene has CDR1 MNHNS and CDR2 SASEGT. The CDR3 DNA is TGTGCCAGCAGTCAGACAGGGGGCGCGGGAGATACGCAGTATTTT. Translated: CASSQTGGAGDTQYF.

This chain links TRBV2 with TRBJ2-1; 7 nucleotides align to TRBD2. V was pared by 7 bases and J by 12 bases, with 15 bases of the junction left unmatched. CDR3 length equals 14 residues. CDR1 SNHLY and CDR2 FYNNEI come from the germline V gene. The CDR3 DNA reads TGTGCCAGCACCCGGGCGCTAGCGGACGGGCGGCAGTTCTTC. Translation gives CASTRALADGRQFF. Looking up the rest from reference TRBV2 and TRBJ2-1 gives the full variable domain: EPEVTQTPSHQVTQMGQEVILRCVPISNHLYFYWYRQILGQKVEFLVSFYNNEISEKSEIFDDQFSVERPDGSNFTLKIRSTKLEDSAMYFCASTRALADGRQFFGPGTRLTVL.

This rearrangement joins TRBV10-3 to TRBJ2-3; 13 positions match TRBD2. Trimming at V came to 6 bases and at J to 4 bases, leaving 4 bases not matched to a gene. The CDR3 sequence is 15 residues long. Per the germline V gene, CDR1 is ENHRY and CDR2 is SYGVKD. The DNA for the CDR3 is TGTGCCATCAGCCGGACTAGCGGGAGTGCAGATACGCAGTATTTT. Its translation is CAISRTSGSADTQYF.

This clone has a single count. The chain carries TRBV19 and TRBJ2-1, with 15 bases that match TRBD2. Germline V gene data show CDR1 as LNHDA and CDR2 as SQIVND (reference sequence). This CDR3 spans 19 amino acids. Losses at the gene ends were 5 bases for V and 5 bases for J; bases not matched to a gene: 13. The CDR3 DNA follows: TGTGCCAGTAGTCCGGGACTAGCGGGAGGTTCAGGTCGGGACAATGAGCAGTTCTTC. This gives the protein CASSPGLAGGSGRDNEQFF. Drawing the rest from reference TRBV19 and TRBJ2-1, the complete variable domain is DGGITQSPKYLFRKEGQNVTLSCEQNLNHDAMYWYRQDPGQGLRLIYYSQIVNDFQKGDIAEGYSVSREKKESFPLTVTSAQKNPTAFYLCASSPGLAGGSGRDNEQFFGPGTRLTVL.

The chain joins TRBV30 to TRBJ2-7; weak D call: TRBD1 (6 bases). Germline lookup yields CDR1 GTSNPN and CDR2 SVGIG (reference sequence). The CDR3 is made up of 14 amino acids. V was pared by 5 bases and J by 3 bases, with 17 bases between. DNA for the CDR3: TGTGCCTGGGAGTGGGGGCAGGGCGGCTACGAGCAGTACTTC. As protein: CAWEWGQGGYEQYF.

This clone was seen a single time. This chain uses TRBV27 with TRBJ2-3; 9 nucleotides match TRBD1. Germline CDR1 is MNHEY and CDR2 is SMNVEV (reference sequence). The CDR3 extends over 14 amino acids. V lost 7 bases and J lost 6; bases outside the gene matches: 8. CDR3 DNA: TGTGCCAGCACCGGGACAGGGAGAGGGGATACGCAGTATTTT. Translated, it gives CASTGTGRGDTQYF.

The V gene is TRBV29-1, the J gene TRBJ2-5; TRBD2 is a possible D gene (5 bases). With 8 bases removed from V and 0 bases from J, the gap between germline ends came to 10 bases. Germline CDR1 is SQVTM and CDR2 is ANQGSEA. The CDR3 length is 12 residues. The CDR3 protein is CSWSADQETQYF. The DNA for the CDR3 is TGCAGCTGGTCAGCGGACCAAGAGACCCAGTACTTC.

The V call is TRBV7-2, the J call TRBJ2-7, with D possibly TRBD1 on 5 matching bases. Per the germline V gene, CDR1 is SGHTA and CDR2 is FQGNSA. The CDR3 consists of 15 residues. V was clipped by 5 bases and J by 0 bases, with 14 bases between them. The chain's CDR3 is CASSPYGARSYEQYF. DNA of the CDR3: TGTGCCAGCAGCCCGTATGGGGCCCGCTCCTACGAGCAGTACTTC. The entire variable domain, with the rest obtained from reference TRBV7-2 and TRBJ2-7, is as follows: GAGVSQSPSNKVTEKGKDVELRCDPISGHTALYWYRQSLGQGLEFLIYFQGNSAPDKSGLPSDRFSAERTGGSVSTLTIQRTQQEDSAVYLCASSPYGARSYEQYFGPGTRLTVT.

This clone was seen just once. The gene calls are TRBV27 and TRBJ2-5; 9 bases are shared with TRBD2. CDR1 is MNHEY and CDR2 is SMNVEV in the germline V gene (reference sequence). The J segment lost 3 bases and the V segment lost 1 base, leaving 9 bases of the junction unmatched. The CDR3 length is 17 residues. CDR3 in amino acids: CASSLFGSGRTKETQYF. CDR3 nucleotides: TGTGCCAGCAGTTTATTCGGCAGCGGGAGGACTAAAGAGACCCAGTACTTC.